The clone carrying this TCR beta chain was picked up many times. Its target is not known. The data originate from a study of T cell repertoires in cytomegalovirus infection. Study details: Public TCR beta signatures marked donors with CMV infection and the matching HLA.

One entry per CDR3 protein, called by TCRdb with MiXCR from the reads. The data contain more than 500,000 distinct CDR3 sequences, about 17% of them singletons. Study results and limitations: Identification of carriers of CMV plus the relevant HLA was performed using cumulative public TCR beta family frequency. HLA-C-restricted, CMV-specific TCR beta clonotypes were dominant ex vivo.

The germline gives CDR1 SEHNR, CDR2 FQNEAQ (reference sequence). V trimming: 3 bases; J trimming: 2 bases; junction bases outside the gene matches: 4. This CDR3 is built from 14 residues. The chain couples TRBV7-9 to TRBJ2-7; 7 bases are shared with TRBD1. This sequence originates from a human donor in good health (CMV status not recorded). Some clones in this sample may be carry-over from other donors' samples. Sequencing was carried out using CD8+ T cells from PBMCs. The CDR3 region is CASSFLTGPYEQYF. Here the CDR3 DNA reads TGTGCCAGCAGCTTCCTGACAGGGCCCTACGAGCAGTACTTC.